The TCR beta chain described here comes from a study of T cell responses to AZD1222 COVID-19 vaccine. Germline trimming cut 2 bases from V and 4 bases from J; bases unmatched to any gene: 6. CDR3 size: 15 residues. Germline loops: CDR1 LNHDA, CDR2 SQIVND (reference sequence). Study results and limitations: CD4 TCRs associated with vaccination spanned spike, dominating at 160-218 and 743-854.

As to this clone: Its specificity is not known.

Only in-frame clones appear in the TCRdb table, and some are missing; sequencing was by immunoSEQ multiplex PCR. Altogether roughly 120,000 clones are present, around 83% being singletons, with the ten largest covering 2.5% to 3.5%. Sequencing used peripheral blood, obtained 28 days after the second AZD1222 dose. The rearrangement joins TRBV19 to TRBJ1-1, with 8 bases lining up with TRBD1. This receptor was identified in an adult who received the AZD1222 COVID-19 vaccine. The CDR3 sequence: CASSIQGAGGTEAFF. The CDR3, as DNA: TGTGCCAGTAGTATACAGGGGGCCGGTGGCACTGAAGCTTTCTTT.